Reported below is one T cell receptor (beta chain). The data originate from a study of blood T cell repertoires in COVID-19. Study-level information: Collection of acute and convalescent COVID-19 samples took place in the United States, Italy and Spain. Sources were T cells, B-cell-depleted T cells, or PBMCs; the material itself was cDNA or gDNA.

Produced via immunoSEQ multiplex PCR; TCRdb's table is partial and in-frame only. The sample has under 95,000 clones, 88% seen once; the top ten hold less than 45%. The specimen was peripheral blood. This TCR derives from a human donor in a cohort sampled during active COVID-19.

This CDR3 is CASGESSNEQFF. CDR3 bases: TGTGCCAGCGGGGAGAGCAGCAATGAGCAGTTCTTC. J is TRBJ2-1 and V is TRBV2; TRBD2 is a possible D gene (5 bases). V shed 8 bases and J shed 6 bases, with 11 bases lying between them. The CDR3 loop spans 12 amino acids. The germline CDR1 and CDR2 sequences are SNHLY and FYNNEI. Supplemented by reference TRBV2 and TRBJ2-1, the full variable domain reads EPEVTQTPSHQVTQMGQEVILRCVPISNHLYFYWYRQILGQKVEFLVSFYNNEISEKSEIFDDQFSVERPDGSNFTLKIRSTKLEDSAMYFCASGESSNEQFFGPGTRLTVL.